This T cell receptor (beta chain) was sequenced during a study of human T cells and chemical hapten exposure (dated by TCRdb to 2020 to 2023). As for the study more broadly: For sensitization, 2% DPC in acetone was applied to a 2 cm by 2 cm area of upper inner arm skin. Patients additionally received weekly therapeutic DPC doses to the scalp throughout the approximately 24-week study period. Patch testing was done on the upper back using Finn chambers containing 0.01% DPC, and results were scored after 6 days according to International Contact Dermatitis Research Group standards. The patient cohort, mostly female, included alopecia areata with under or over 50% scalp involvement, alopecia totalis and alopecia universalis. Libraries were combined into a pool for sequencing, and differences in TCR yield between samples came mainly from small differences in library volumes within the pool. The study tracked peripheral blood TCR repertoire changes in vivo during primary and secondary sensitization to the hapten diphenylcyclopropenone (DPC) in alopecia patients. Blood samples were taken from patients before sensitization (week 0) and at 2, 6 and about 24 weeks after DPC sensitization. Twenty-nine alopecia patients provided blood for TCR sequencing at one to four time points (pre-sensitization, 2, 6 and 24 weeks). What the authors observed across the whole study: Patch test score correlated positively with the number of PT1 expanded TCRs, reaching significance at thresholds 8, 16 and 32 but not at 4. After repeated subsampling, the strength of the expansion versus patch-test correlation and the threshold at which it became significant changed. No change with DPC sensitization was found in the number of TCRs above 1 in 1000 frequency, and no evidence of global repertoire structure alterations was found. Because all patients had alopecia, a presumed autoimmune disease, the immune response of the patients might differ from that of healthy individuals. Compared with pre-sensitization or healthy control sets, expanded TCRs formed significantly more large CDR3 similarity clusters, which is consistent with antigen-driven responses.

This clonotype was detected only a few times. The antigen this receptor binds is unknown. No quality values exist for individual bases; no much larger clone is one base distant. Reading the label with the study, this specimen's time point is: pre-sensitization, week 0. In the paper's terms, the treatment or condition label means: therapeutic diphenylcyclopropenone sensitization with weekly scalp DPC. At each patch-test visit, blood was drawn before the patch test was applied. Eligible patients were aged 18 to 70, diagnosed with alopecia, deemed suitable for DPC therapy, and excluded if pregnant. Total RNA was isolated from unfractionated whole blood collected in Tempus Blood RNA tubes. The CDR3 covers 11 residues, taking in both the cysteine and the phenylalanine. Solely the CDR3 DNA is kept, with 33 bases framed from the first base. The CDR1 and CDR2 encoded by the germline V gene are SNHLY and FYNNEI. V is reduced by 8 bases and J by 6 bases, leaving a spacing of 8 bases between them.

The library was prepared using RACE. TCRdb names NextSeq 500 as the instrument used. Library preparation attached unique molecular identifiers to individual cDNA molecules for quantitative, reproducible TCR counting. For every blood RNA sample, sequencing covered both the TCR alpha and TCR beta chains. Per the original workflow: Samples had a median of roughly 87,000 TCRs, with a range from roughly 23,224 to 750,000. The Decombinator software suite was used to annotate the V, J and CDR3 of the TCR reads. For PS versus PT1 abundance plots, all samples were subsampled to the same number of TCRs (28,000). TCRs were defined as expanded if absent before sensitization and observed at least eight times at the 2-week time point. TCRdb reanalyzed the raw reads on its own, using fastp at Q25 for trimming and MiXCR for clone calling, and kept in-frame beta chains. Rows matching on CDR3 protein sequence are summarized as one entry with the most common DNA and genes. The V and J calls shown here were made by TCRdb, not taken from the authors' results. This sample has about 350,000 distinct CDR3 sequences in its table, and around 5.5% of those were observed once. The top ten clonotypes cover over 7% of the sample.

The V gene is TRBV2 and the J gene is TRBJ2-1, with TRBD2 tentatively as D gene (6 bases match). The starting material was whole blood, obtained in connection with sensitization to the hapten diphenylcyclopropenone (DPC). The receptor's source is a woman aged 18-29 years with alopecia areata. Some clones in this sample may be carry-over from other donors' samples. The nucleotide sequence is TGTGCCAGCTTCGGGGGCAATGAGCAGTTCTTC. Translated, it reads CASFGGNEQFF.